This is a list of T cell receptor beta chains from one sample in a study of shared clonotypes between healthy human individuals. TCRdb's table, derived via immunoSEQ multiplex PCR, lists solely in-frame clones and lacks some. The sample includes about 2.4 million clones, more than 85% of them seen just once. What was sequenced was naive CD4+ T cells from PBMCs. Receptor source: a man aged 18 to 29 in good health. Some clones in this sample may be carry-over from other donors' samples. CDR3s include the opening cysteine and the closing phenylalanine or tryptophan. A D gene is named only where the DNA matches it firmly. Clone size is stated in some rows and not others, as once, few, many or a class when expanded.

J gene: TRBJ2-2; V gene: TRBV9; D gene: TRBD2; clone size: NA; CDR3 DNA: TGTGCCAGCAGCCAACGACTAGCGGGAGCGGTGGAGCGGACCGGGGAGCTGTTTTTT; CDR3 protein: CASSQRLAGAVERTGELFF
J gene: TRBJ1-3; V gene: TRBV5-5; D gene: NA; clone size: NA; CDR3 DNA: TGTGCCAGCAGCTTATGGGTCGGGCAGGGAAGCTCTGGAAACACCATATATTTT; CDR3 protein: CASSLWVGQGSSGNTIYF
J gene: TRBJ1-1; V gene: TRBV28; D gene: NA; clone size: NA; CDR3 DNA: TGTGCCAGCAGGCTGGGACGGATAATGAACACTGAAGCTTTCTTT; CDR3 protein: CASRLGRIMNTEAFF
J gene: TRBJ2-7; V gene: TRBV6-5; D gene: TRBD2; clone size: NA; CDR3 DNA: TGTGCCAGCAGTACCAGGACTAGCGGACCCTACGAGCAGTACTTC; CDR3 protein: CASSTRTSGPYEQYF
J gene: TRBJ2-1; V gene: TRBV7-2; D gene: TRBD2; clone size: NA; CDR3 DNA: TGTGCCAGCAGCTTAGCTAGCGGGTACTACAATGAGCAGTTCTTC; CDR3 protein: CASSLASGYYNEQFF
J gene: TRBJ1-3; V gene: TRBV5-1; D gene: NA; clone size: NA; CDR3 DNA: TGCGCCAGCAGCCCGCAGCAGCCGAACACCATATATTTT; CDR3 protein: CASSPQQPNTIYF
J gene: TRBJ2-1; V gene: TRBV29-1; D gene: TRBD2; clone size: NA; CDR3 DNA: TGCAGCGGTCGGGAGGGGCCTGGGGTGAATGAGCAGTTCTTC; CDR3 protein: CSGREGPGVNEQFF
J gene: TRBJ2-7; V gene: TRBV7-2; D gene: TRBD2; clone size: NA; CDR3 DNA: TGTGCCAGCAGCCCCCTGGCGGGGGCCTACGAGCAGTACTTC; CDR3 protein: CASSPLAGAYEQYF
J gene: TRBJ2-7; V gene: TRBV30; D gene: NA; clone size: NA; CDR3 DNA: TGTGCCTGGAGTAGGGGGAGTCAGTACGAGCAGTACTTC; CDR3 protein: CAWSRGSQYEQYF
J gene: TRBJ1-4; V gene: TRBV28; D gene: TRBD1; clone size: once; CDR3 DNA: TGTGCCAGCTGGGGGACAGGGAATGAAAAACTGTTTTTT; CDR3 protein: CASWGTGNEKLFF
J gene: TRBJ2-7; V gene: TRBV11-2; D gene: NA; clone size: NA; CDR3 DNA: TGTGCCAGCAGCTCCTCCCGGGCCAGACTCTACGAGCAGTACTTC; CDR3 protein: CASSSSRARLYEQYF
J gene: TRBJ2-7; V gene: TRBV5-1; D gene: TRBD1; clone size: NA; CDR3 DNA: TGCGCCAGCAGCTCCGGACAGGACCGAGGGAACGAGCAGTACTTC; CDR3 protein: CASSSGQDRGNEQYF
J gene: TRBJ2-1; V gene: TRBV7-3; D gene: NA; clone size: NA; CDR3 DNA: TGTGCCAGCAGCTTACAGGAGAGCTCCTACAATGAGCAGTTCTTC; CDR3 protein: CASSLQESSYNEQFF
J gene: TRBJ2-7; V gene: TRBV6-6; D gene: NA; clone size: NA; CDR3 DNA: TGTGCCAGCAGTTACTCGCTATGGTACGAGCAGTACTTC; CDR3 protein: CASSYSLWYEQYF
J gene: TRBJ2-7; V gene: TRBV5-1; D gene: NA; clone size: NA; CDR3 DNA: TGCGCCAGCAGCTTGAGTGGCAAGAGCTCCTACGAGCAGTACTTC; CDR3 protein: CASSLSGKSSYEQYF
J gene: TRBJ2-3; V gene: TRBV10-3; D gene: TRBD2; clone size: NA; CDR3 DNA: TGTGCCACAGGCTTAGGGCTAGCGGTCACAGATACGCAGTATTTT; CDR3 protein: CATGLGLAVTDTQYF
J gene: TRBJ2-1; V gene: TRBV6-9; D gene: NA; clone size: NA; CDR3 DNA: TGTGCCAGCAGTTCCCCCGGGCCCATCTCTTCAGGAGATGAGCAGTTCTTC; CDR3 protein: CASSSPGPISSGDEQFF
J gene: TRBJ2-3; V gene: TRBV7-2; D gene: NA; clone size: few; CDR3 DNA: TGTGCCAGCAGCTTAAATAGGGGTACGCAGTATTTT; CDR3 protein: CASSLNRGTQYF
J gene: TRBJ2-1; V gene: TRBV11-2; D gene: TRBD1; clone size: NA; CDR3 DNA: TGTGCCAGCAGCTCAGGGGACAGGGGGTCCAATGAGCAGTTCTTC; CDR3 protein: CASSSGDRGSNEQFF
J gene: TRBJ2-1; V gene: TRBV29-1; D gene: NA; clone size: NA; CDR3 DNA: TGCAGCGTTGAAGTGTCGCGCGGTGAGCAGTTCTTC; CDR3 protein: CSVEVSRGEQFF
J gene: TRBJ2-1; V gene: TRBV5-5; D gene: TRBD2; clone size: NA; CDR3 DNA: TGTGCCAGCAGCTGGGGACTAGCGAACTACAATGAGCAGTTCTTC; CDR3 protein: CASSWGLANYNEQFF
J gene: TRBJ2-1; V gene: TRBV18; D gene: NA; clone size: NA; CDR3 DNA: TGTGCCAGCTCACCATCCGTCGGGAGTATGAATGAGCAGTTCTTC; CDR3 protein: CASSPSVGSMNEQFF
J gene: TRBJ1-1; V gene: TRBV6-5; D gene: NA; clone size: NA; CDR3 DNA: TGTGCCAGCAGATTAGGGTCGGGGAACACTGAAGCTTTCTTT; CDR3 protein: CASRLGSGNTEAFF
J gene: TRBJ1-1; V gene: TRBV30; D gene: TRBD1; clone size: NA; CDR3 DNA: TGTGCCTGGAGTGGAGGACAGGGGGGAACTGAAGCTTTCTTT; CDR3 protein: CAWSGGQGGTEAFF
J gene: TRBJ2-3; V gene: TRBV7-2; D gene: TRBD2; clone size: NA; CDR3 DNA: TGTGCCAGCAGCGCAGGGTGGACTAGAGTCACAGATACGCAGTATTTT; CDR3 protein: CASSAGWTRVTDTQYF
J gene: TRBJ1-4; V gene: TRBV5-1; D gene: NA; clone size: NA; CDR3 DNA: TGCGCCAGCACCTTAAGGGGGGCAGATGAAAAACTGTTTTTT; CDR3 protein: CASTLRGADEKLFF
J gene: TRBJ2-1; V gene: TRBV5-1; D gene: NA; clone size: NA; CDR3 DNA: TGCGCCAGCAGCCAGGACAGGGAGGGCAATGAGCAGTTCTTC; CDR3 protein: CASSQDREGNEQFF
J gene: TRBJ1-2; V gene: TRBV10-1; D gene: NA; clone size: NA; CDR3 DNA: TGCGCCACCCGGTGGAGGGGCTATGGCTACACCTTC; CDR3 protein: CATRWRGYGYTF
J gene: TRBJ2-7; V gene: TRBV2; D gene: NA; clone size: NA; CDR3 DNA: TGTGCCAGCAGTGTGTTTCTAGGTATGGCCTCCGAGCAGTACTTC; CDR3 protein: CASSVFLGMASEQYF
J gene: TRBJ2-1; V gene: TRBV28; D gene: NA; clone size: NA; CDR3 DNA: TGTGCCAGCAGTTTCCTTTTAAACAATGAGCAGTTCTTC; CDR3 protein: CASSFLLNNEQFF
J gene: TRBJ1-2; V gene: TRBV27; D gene: NA; clone size: once; CDR3 DNA: TGTGCCAGCAGTTTATCATCAGGGTTTGGTGGCTACACCTTC; CDR3 protein: CASSLSSGFGGYTF
J gene: TRBJ1-5; V gene: TRBV15; D gene: NA; clone size: NA; CDR3 DNA: TGTGCCACCAGCTCGTTCCCCGGGCCCCAGCATTTT; CDR3 protein: CATSSFPGPQHF
J gene: TRBJ2-1; V gene: TRBV10-3; D gene: NA; clone size: NA; CDR3 DNA: TGTGCCATCAGTTCCCGGGACTCACGAGCTCCCTACAATGAGCAGTTCTTC; CDR3 protein: CAISSRDSRAPYNEQFF
J gene: TRBJ2-7; V gene: TRBV5-1; D gene: NA; clone size: NA; CDR3 DNA: TGCGCCAGCAGCTTGGCCACAGGGATTATTGACGAGCAGTACTTC; CDR3 protein: CASSLATGIIDEQYF
J gene: TRBJ1-1; V gene: TRBV5-1; D gene: NA; clone size: NA; CDR3 DNA: TGCGCCAGCAGCTTGGGCAGCTCGAACACTGAAGCTTTCTTT; CDR3 protein: CASSLGSSNTEAFF
J gene: TRBJ1-3; V gene: TRBV6-1; D gene: NA; clone size: once; CDR3 DNA: TGTGCCAGCAGTGAAATCCCCCGGGGAAACACCATATATTTT; CDR3 protein: CASSEIPRGNTIYF
J gene: TRBJ2-1; V gene: TRBV29-1; D gene: NA; clone size: NA; CDR3 DNA: TGCAGCCCTGCATCAGTTGATGAGCAGTTCTTC; CDR3 protein: CSPASVDEQFF
J gene: TRBJ2-7; V gene: TRBV7-3; D gene: NA; clone size: NA; CDR3 DNA: TGTGCCAGCAGCTTATTGTACGAGCAGTACTTC; CDR3 protein: CASSLLYEQYF
J gene: TRBJ2-7; V gene: TRBV11-3; D gene: NA; clone size: NA; CDR3 DNA: TGTGCCAGCAGCTTAAGTGGAGAGGACGCCTACGAGCAGTACTTC; CDR3 protein: CASSLSGEDAYEQYF
J gene: TRBJ2-1; V gene: TRBV6-1; D gene: NA; clone size: once; CDR3 DNA: TGTGCCAGCACCCTTGACAGCTCCTACAATGAGCAGTTCTTC; CDR3 protein: CASTLDSSYNEQFF
J gene: TRBJ1-2; V gene: TRBV28; D gene: NA; clone size: NA; CDR3 DNA: TGTGCCAGCAGCTCTCCGACCTGGGGCAGTGCCAACTATGGCTACACCTTC; CDR3 protein: CASSSPTWGSANYGYTF
J gene: TRBJ2-1; V gene: TRBV7-2; D gene: TRBD2; clone size: NA; CDR3 DNA: TGTGCCAGCAGACAAGCGGGAGGGACGTATGAGCAGTTCTTC; CDR3 protein: CASRQAGGTYEQFF
J gene: TRBJ1-4; V gene: TRBV5-1; D gene: NA; clone size: NA; CDR3 DNA: TGCGCCAGCAGCCCTGCAACTAATGAAAAACTGTTTTTT; CDR3 protein: CASSPATNEKLFF
J gene: TRBJ1-5; V gene: TRBV5-1; D gene: NA; clone size: NA; CDR3 DNA: TGCGCCAGCAGCTTGGCCGGATCCTTCCATCAGCCCCAGCATTTT; CDR3 protein: CASSLAGSFHQPQHF
J gene: TRBJ1-3; V gene: TRBV7-2; D gene: TRBD1; clone size: NA; CDR3 DNA: TGTGCCAGCAGCCCGGACAGGGGCGACTCTGGAAACACCATATATTTT; CDR3 protein: CASSPDRGDSGNTIYF
J gene: TRBJ2-1; V gene: TRBV6-5; D gene: NA; clone size: NA; CDR3 DNA: TGTGCCAGCACCGAGTATAATGAGCAGTTCTTC; CDR3 protein: CASTEYNEQFF
J gene: TRBJ1-5; V gene: TRBV27; D gene: NA; clone size: NA; CDR3 DNA: TGTGCCAGCAGTTTCAGGGATGGGTGGCCCCAGCATTTT; CDR3 protein: CASSFRDGWPQHF
J gene: TRBJ1-5; V gene: TRBV2; D gene: NA; clone size: NA; CDR3 DNA: TGTGCCAGCATAAGGGATCTCGGGCAGCCCCAGCATTTT; CDR3 protein: CASIRDLGQPQHF
J gene: TRBJ1-5; V gene: TRBV6-1; D gene: NA; clone size: NA; CDR3 DNA: TGTGCCAGCAACGTTGGACAGTATAGCAATCAACCCCAGCATTTT; CDR3 protein: CASNVGQYSNQPQHF